One and the same sample provided the 18 T cell receptor beta chains below, sequenced in a study of T cells after yellow fever vaccination (dated by TCRdb to about 2019). The label giving this sample's treatment or condition can be read as: live attenuated yellow fever vaccine strain. The library relied on 5' RACE. Reads for this sample came from an Illumina HiSeq 2500. Using fastp trimming at Q25 and MiXCR clonotype assembly, TCRdb reanalyzed the public sequencing data and kept in-frame beta chains. Rows matching on CDR3 protein sequence are summarized as one entry with the most common DNA and genes. The sample yields 620,000 or so distinct CDR3 sequences; less than 20% were counted once. The ten largest make up around 15% of the sample. Sequenced here: PBMCs, sampled roughly 5 days after the first yellow fever vaccination. The source of these receptors is a man between 18 and 35 years old who received the YFV17D yellow fever vaccine.

This clonotype was picked up a small number of times. This sequence joins TRBV2 and TRBJ2-7, with unresolved D. The CDR3 has 12 amino acids. From germline, CDR1 is SNHLY and CDR2 FYNNEI. The V end was cut by 6 bases, the J end by 0 bases, with 6 bases between. This chain's CDR3 is CASRVSSYEQYV. For the CDR3, the DNA is TGTGCCAGCAGGGTAAGCTCCTACGAGCAGTACGTC.

This sequence joins TRBV9 and TRBJ1-3; D is undetermined. This CDR3 region has 14 residues. Trimming took off 0 bases at V and 0 bases at J, with 4 bases between the two ends. Looked up from germline, CDR1 is SGDLS and CDR2 is YYNGEE. The chain's CDR3 is CASSVVSSGNTIYF. The DNA of the CDR3 is TGTGCCAGCAGCGTAGTGAGCTCTGGAAACACCATATATTTT.

The chain has TRBV7-9 and TRBJ1-3; weak D call: TRBD1 (5 bases). Trimming shortened V by 1 base and J by 2 bases, and 15 bases separated the two germline ends. The CDR3 is made up of 17 amino acids. The V gene's germline CDR1 is SEHNR and CDR2 FQNEAQ (reference sequence). CDR3 coding DNA: TGTGCCAGCAGCTTAGTAGGGACCACCACCCCTGGAAACACCATATATTTT. Protein product: CASSLVGTTTPGNTIYF.

The chain carries TRBV12-3 or TRBV12-4 and TRBJ1-1, with D perhaps matching TRBD1 (5 bases). CDR3 length: 14 residues. Between the trimmed V and J ends, which lost 4 bases and 3 bases, there was a span of 12 bases. Written as DNA, the CDR3 is TGTGCCAGCAGTTCCTTCGGGGACGACACTGAAGCTTTCTTT. Encoded protein: CASSSFGDDTEAFF.

The V call is TRBV7-8, the J call TRBJ2-7, with unresolved D. Per the germline V gene, CDR1 is SGHVS and CDR2 is FQNEAQ. The V gene lost 1 base and the J gene lost 6 bases, with 10 bases spanning the gap. CDR3 length: 13 amino acids. CDR3 residues: CASSLVGPGEQYV. The CDR3 nucleotides read TGTGCCAGCAGCTTAGTAGGTCCGGGCGAGCAGTACGTC.

The sample holds a few counts of this clonotype. This chain connects TRBV10-2 to TRBJ2-7; 10 nucleotides agree with TRBD1. Per germline, CDR1 WSHSY and CDR2 SAAADI. This CDR3 has 14 amino acids. V was clipped by 10 bases and J by 6 bases; unmatched bases: 12. The CDR3 spells CATFPGQGYSEQYV. CDR3 in DNA: TGCGCCACCTTTCCGGGACAGGGGTATAGCGAGCAGTACGTC.

V and J are TRBV5-1 and TRBJ1-5; D perhaps matches TRBD1 (6 bases). With 0 bases removed from V and 6 bases from J, the gap between germline ends came to 13 bases. The CDR3 contains 15 residues. The V gene's germline CDR1 is SGHRS and CDR2 YFSETQ. The CDR3 bases are TGCGCCAGCAGCTTGGGGGATGGGGGCGGTCAGCCCCAGCATTTT. It encodes CASSLGDGGGQPQHF.

This rearrangement joins TRBV20-1 to TRBJ2-1; 7 nucleotides line up with TRBD1. The CDR3 extends over 13 amino acids. The V and J ends lost 5 bases and 5 bases, in that order; junction bases with no gene match: 6. Looked up from germline, CDR1 is DFQATT and CDR2 is SNEGSKA (reference sequence). The CDR3 reads CSARRDRNNEQFF. Written as DNA, the CDR3 is TGCAGTGCTCGCCGGGACAGAAACAATGAGCAGTTCTTC.

The chain links TRBV19 to TRBJ1-4, with D possibly matching TRBD1 (5 bases). Trimming removed 2 bases from V and 4 bases from J, with 11 bases in between. This CDR3 contains 15 residues. CDR1 is LNHDA, CDR2 SQIVND, per germline (reference sequence). The DNA of the CDR3 is TGTGCCAGTAGTATAATAGGACACCGTAATGAAAAACTGTTTTTT. The encoded protein is CASSIIGHRNEKLFF.

The V call is TRBV4-3, the J call TRBJ2-3; D is undetermined. The V gene lost 0 bases and the J gene lost 0 bases, with 16 bases spanning the gap. CDR3 length: 18 amino acids. Per the germline V gene, CDR1 is LGHNA and CDR2 is YSLEER. CDR3 residues: CASSQDWGRAASTDTQYF. CDR3 sequence (DNA): TGCGCCAGCAGCCAAGATTGGGGAAGGGCTGCGAGCACAGATACGCAGTATTTT.

This clonotype has just a few counts. The gene calls are TRBV29-1 and TRBJ2-5; 8 nucleotides line up with TRBD2. This CDR3 is 13 amino acids long. V was clipped by 7 bases and J by 3 bases; unmatched bases: 7. CDR1 is SQVTM and CDR2 is ANQGSEA in the germline V gene. CDR3 amino acids: CSERQRGKETQYF. The CDR3 DNA is TGCAGCGAGCGGCAGCGGGGGAAAGAGACCCAGTACTTC.

This clonotype was picked up a small number of times. The chain has TRBV25-1 and TRBJ1-2, with unresolved D. This CDR3 contains 13 residues. Germline CDR1 MGHDK, CDR2 SYGVNS. V was clipped by 5 bases and J by 7 bases, with 14 bases between them. The CDR3 here is CASSNLDPGGYTF. For the CDR3, the DNA is TGTGCCAGCAGTAACCTGGACCCCGGTGGCTACACCTTC.

This clonotype was counted only a few times. This chain connects TRBV29-1 to TRBJ2-3, with TRBD1 matching 8 bases. CDR1 and CDR2 from the germline V gene are SQVTM and ANQGSEA. V gave up 6 bases and J gave up 5 bases; unmatched junction bases: 13. This CDR3 has 15 residues. CDR3 DNA sequence: TGCAGCGTGGGACAGGCCGAGGTCCTGAGAGATACGCAGTATTTT. Translating gives CSVGQAEVLRDTQYF.

The chain is built from TRBV5-1 and TRBJ2-2; perhaps D is TRBD1 or TRBD2 (5 bases each). Trimming took 0 bases from V and 5 from J, leaving 11 bases between them. Germline V lookup: CDR1 SGHRS, CDR2 YFSETQ. The CDR3 runs 15 residues. In DNA, the CDR3 is TGCGCCAGCAGCTTGGAGGGGAGTCAAACCGGGGAGCTGTTTTTT. The encoded protein is CASSLEGSQTGELFF.

V and J are TRBV5-1 and TRBJ1-1, with TRBD1 as a possible D gene (6 bases). CDR1 and CDR2 (germline): SGHRS, YFSETQ. V gave up 1 base and J gave up 1 base, with 14 bases separating them. The CDR3 has 16 residues. CDR3 bases: TGCGCCAGCAGCTTGTGGTCTCCGGGACAGAACACTGAAGCTTTCTTT. It is translated as CASSLWSPGQNTEAFF.

This clonotype came up a few times. This sequence joins TRBV12-3 or TRBV12-4 and TRBJ1-5; TRBD1 matches at 8 bases. CDR3 length: 17 amino acids. V lost 5 bases to trimming and J lost 3 bases; unmatched junction nucleotides: 12. Here the CDR3 reads CASSRSLGTGFNQPQHF. In DNA, the CDR3 is TGTGCCAGCAGTCGGAGTCTTGGGACAGGTTTCAATCAGCCCCAGCATTTT.

This chain links TRBV5-1 with TRBJ1-5, with 7 bases lining up with TRBD1. This CDR3 comprises 15 residues. With V trimmed by 0 bases and J by 5 bases, 5 bases remained unmatched. Germline values: CDR1 SGHRS, CDR2 YFSETQ. The DNA of the CDR3 is TGCGCCAGCAGCTTGGACGACAGGGAAGATCAGCCCCAGCATTTT. This gives the protein CASSLDDREDQPQHF. Based on the CDR3 plus reference TRBV5-1 and TRBJ1-5, the full variable domain is KAGVTQTPRYLIKTRGQQVTLSCSPISGHRSVSWYQQTPGQGLQFLFEYFSETQRNKGNFPGRFSGRQFSNSRSEMNVSTLELGDSALYLCASSLDDREDQPQHFGDGTRLSIL.

The rearrangement joins TRBV4-3 to TRBJ1-4; D is unclear. V lost 0 bases and J lost 0, with 2 bases in between. Germline assignment: CDR1 LGHNA and CDR2 YSLEER. The length of the CDR3 is 14 residues. Written as DNA, the CDR3 is TGCGCCAGCAGCCAAGAGCCAACTAATGAAAAACTGTTTTTT. It codes for CASSQEPTNEKLFF.